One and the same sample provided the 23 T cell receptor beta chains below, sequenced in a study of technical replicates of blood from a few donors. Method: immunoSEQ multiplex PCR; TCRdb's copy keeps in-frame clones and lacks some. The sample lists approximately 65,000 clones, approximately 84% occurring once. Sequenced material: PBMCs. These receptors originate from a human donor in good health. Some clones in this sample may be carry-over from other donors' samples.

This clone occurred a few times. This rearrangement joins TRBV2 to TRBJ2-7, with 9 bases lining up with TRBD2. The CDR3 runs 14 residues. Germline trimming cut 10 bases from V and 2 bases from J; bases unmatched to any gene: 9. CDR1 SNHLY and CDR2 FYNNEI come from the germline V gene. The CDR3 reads CANRWTSETYEQYF. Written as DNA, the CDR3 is TGTGCCAACAGGTGGACTAGCGAGACCTACGAGCAGTACTTC.

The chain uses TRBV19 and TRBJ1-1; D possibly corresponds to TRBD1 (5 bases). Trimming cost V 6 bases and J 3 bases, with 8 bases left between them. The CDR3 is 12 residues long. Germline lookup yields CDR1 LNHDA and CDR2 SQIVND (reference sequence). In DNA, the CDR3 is TGTGCCAGTAGAGGAGGGGACACTGAAGCTTTCTTT. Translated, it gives CASRGGDTEAFF.

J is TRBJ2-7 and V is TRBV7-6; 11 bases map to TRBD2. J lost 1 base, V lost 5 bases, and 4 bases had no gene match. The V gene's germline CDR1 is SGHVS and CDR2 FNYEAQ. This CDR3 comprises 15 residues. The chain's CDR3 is CASSRLAGTSYEQYF. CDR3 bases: TGTGCCAGCAGCCGACTAGCGGGGACGTCCTACGAGCAGTACTTC. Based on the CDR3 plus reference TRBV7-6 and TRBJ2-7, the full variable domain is GAGVSQSPRYKVTKRGQDVALRCDPISGHVSLYWYRQALGQGPEFLTYFNYEAQQDKSGLPNDRFSAERPEGSISTLTIQRTEQRDSAMYRCASSRLAGTSYEQYFGPGTRLTVT.

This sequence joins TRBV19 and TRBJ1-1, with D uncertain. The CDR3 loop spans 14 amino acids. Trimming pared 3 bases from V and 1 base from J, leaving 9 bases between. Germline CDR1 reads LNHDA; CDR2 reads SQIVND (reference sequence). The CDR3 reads CASSILAKNTEAFF. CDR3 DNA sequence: TGTGCCAGTAGTATTTTAGCGAAGAACACTGAAGCTTTCTTT. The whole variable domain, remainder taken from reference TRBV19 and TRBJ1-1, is DGGITQSPKYLFRKEGQNVTLSCEQNLNHDAMYWYRQDPGQGLRLIYYSQIVNDFQKGDIAEGYSVSREKKESFPLTVTSAQKNPTAFYLCASSILAKNTEAFFGQGTRLTVV.

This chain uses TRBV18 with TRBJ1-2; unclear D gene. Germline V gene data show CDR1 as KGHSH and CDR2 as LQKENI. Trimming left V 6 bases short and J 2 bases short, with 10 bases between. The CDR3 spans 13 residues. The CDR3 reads CASSVTANYGYTF. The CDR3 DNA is TGTGCCAGCTCCGTGACTGCAAACTATGGCTACACCTTC.

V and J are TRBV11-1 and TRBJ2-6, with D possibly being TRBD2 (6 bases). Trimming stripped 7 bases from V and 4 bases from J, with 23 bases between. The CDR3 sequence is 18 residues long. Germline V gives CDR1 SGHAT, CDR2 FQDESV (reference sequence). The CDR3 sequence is CASNFRGTVGVGANVLTF. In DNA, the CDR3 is TGTGCCAGCAATTTCCGCGGGACGGTAGGGGTCGGGGCCAACGTCCTGACTTTC.

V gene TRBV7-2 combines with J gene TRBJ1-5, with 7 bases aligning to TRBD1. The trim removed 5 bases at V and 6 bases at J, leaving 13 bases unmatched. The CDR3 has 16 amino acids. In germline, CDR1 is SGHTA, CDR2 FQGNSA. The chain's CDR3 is CASSDQPLPGGQPQHF. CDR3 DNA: TGTGCCAGCAGCGATCAACCACTCCCAGGGGGTCAGCCCCAGCATTTT.

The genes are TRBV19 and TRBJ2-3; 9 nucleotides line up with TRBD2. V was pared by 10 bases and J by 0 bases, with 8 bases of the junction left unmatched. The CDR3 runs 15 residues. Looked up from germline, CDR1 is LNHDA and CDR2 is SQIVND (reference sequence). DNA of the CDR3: TGTGCCACTGCGACTAGCGGCTCGAGCACAGATACGCAGTATTTT. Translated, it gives CATATSGSSTDTQYF.

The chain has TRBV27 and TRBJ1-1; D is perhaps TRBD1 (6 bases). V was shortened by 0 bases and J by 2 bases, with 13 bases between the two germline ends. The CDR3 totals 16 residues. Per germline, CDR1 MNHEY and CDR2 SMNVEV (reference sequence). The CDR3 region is CASSLSGTRGNTEAFF. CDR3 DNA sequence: TGTGCCAGCAGTTTATCGGGGACCAGGGGCAACACTGAAGCTTTCTTT.

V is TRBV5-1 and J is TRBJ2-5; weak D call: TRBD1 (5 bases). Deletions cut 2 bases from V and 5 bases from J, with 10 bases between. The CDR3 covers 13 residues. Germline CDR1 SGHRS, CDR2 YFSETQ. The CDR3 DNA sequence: TGCGCCAGCAGCTTCACCTCAGGGGAGACCCAGTACTTC. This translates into CASSFTSGETQYF.

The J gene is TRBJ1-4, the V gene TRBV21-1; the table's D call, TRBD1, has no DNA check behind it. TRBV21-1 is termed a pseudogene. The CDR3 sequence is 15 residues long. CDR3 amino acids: CASSKVGTGVEKLFF. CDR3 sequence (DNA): TGTGCCAGCAGCAAAGTCGGGACAGGGGTCGAAAAACTGTTTTTT.

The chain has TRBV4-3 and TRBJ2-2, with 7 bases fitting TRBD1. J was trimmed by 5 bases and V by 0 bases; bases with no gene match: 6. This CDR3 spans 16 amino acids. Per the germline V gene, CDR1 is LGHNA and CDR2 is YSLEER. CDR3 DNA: TGCGCCAGCAGCCAAGAGACAGGGCGATCGACCGGGGAGCTGTTTTTT. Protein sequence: CASSQETGRSTGELFF.

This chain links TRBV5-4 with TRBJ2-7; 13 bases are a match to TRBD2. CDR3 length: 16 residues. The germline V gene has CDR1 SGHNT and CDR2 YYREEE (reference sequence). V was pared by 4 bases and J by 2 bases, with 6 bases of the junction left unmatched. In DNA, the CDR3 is TGTGCCAGCAGCCTACTAGCGGGAGGGACCACCTACGAGCAGTACTTC. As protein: CASSLLAGGTTYEQYF.

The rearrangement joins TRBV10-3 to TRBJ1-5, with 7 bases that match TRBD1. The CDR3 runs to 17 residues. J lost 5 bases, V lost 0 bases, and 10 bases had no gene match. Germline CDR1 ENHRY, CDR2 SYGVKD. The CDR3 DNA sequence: TGTGCCATCAGTGAGTCTAAGGGGGCAGGGGCTCATCAGCCCCAGCATTTT. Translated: CAISESKGAGAHQPQHF.

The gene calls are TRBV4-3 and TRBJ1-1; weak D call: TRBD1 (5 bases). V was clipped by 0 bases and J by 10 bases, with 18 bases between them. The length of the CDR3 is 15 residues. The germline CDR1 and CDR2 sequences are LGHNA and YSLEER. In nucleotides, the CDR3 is TGCGCCAGCAGCCAAGATAGGGGCCCCTCCTTGGGAGCTTTCTTT. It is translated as CASSQDRGPSLGAFF.

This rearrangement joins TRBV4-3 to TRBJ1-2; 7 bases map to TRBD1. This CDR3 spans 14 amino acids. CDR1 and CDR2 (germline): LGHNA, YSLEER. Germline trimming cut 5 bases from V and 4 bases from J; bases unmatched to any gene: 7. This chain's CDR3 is CASSTDRALYGYTF. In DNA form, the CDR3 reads TGCGCCAGCAGCACCGACAGGGCACTCTATGGCTACACCTTC.

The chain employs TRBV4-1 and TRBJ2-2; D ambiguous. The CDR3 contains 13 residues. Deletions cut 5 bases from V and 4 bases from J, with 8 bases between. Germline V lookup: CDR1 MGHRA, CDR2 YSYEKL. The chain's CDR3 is CASSGEFTGELFF. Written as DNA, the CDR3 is TGCGCCAGCAGCGGAGAATTCACCGGGGAGCTGTTTTTT.

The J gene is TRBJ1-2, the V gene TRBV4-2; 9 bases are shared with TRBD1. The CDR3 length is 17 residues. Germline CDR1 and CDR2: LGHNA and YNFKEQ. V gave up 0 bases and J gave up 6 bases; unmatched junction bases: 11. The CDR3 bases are TGTGCCAGCAGCCAAGATCTAAACCGGGACAGGGTAGATGGCTACACCTTC. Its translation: CASSQDLNRDRVDGYTF.

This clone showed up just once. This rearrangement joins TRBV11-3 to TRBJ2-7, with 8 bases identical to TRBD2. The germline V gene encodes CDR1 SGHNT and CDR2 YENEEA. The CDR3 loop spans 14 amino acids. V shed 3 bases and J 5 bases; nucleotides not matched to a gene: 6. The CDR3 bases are TGTGCCAGCAGCTTCGGGAGGGGGGCCGACGAGCAGTACTTC. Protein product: CASSFGRGADEQYF. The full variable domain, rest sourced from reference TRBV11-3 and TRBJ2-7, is EAGVVQSPRYKIIEKKQPVAFWCNPISGHNTLYWYLQNLGQGPELLIRYENEEAVDDSQLPKDRFSAERLKGVDSTLKIQPAELGDSAVYLCASSFGRGADEQYFGPGTRLTVT.

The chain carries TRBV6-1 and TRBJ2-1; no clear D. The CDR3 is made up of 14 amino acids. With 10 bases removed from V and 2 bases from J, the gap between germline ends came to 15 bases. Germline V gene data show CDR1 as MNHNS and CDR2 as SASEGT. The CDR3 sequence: CATAADLTYNEQFF. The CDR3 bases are TGTGCCACCGCGGCCGACTTGACCTACAATGAGCAGTTCTTC.

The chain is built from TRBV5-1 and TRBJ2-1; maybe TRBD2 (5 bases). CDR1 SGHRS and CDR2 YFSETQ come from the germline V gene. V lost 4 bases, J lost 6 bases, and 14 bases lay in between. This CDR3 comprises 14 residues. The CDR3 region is CASSPGGAGNEQFF. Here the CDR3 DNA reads TGCGCCAGCAGCCCCGGCGGTGCGGGCAATGAGCAGTTCTTC.

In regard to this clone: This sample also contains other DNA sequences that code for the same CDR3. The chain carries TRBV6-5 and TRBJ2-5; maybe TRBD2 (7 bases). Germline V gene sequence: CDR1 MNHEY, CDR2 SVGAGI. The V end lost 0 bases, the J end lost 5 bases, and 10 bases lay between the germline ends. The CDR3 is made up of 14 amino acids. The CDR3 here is CASSYSGGRETQYF. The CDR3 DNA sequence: TGTGCCAGCAGTTACTCGGGGGGGCGGGAGACCCAGTACTTC.

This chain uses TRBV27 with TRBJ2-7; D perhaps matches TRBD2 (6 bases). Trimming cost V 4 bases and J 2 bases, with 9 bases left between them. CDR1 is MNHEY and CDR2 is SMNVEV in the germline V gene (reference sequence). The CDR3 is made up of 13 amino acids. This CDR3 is CASSSGGPYEQYF. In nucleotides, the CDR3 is TGTGCCAGCAGTTCCGGAGGGCCCTACGAGCAGTACTTC.